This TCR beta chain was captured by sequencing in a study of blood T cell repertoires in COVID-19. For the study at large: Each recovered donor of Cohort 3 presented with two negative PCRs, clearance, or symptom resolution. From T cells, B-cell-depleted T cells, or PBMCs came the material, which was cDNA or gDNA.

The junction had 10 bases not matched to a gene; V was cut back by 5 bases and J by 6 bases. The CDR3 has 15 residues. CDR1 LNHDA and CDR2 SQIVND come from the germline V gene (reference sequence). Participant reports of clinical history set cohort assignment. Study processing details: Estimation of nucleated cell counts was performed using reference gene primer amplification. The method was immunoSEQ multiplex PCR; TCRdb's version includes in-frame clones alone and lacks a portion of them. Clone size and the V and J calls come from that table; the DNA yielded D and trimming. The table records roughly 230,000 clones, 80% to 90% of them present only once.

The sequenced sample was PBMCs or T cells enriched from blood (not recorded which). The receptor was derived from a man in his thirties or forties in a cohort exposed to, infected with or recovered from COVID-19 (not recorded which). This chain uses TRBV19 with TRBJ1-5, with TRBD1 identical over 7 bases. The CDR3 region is CASSPDRAIGQPQHF. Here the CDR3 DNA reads TGTGCCAGTAGTCCCGACAGGGCCATAGGTCAGCCCCAGCATTTT.